This T cell receptor (beta chain) was captured in a study of cytomegalovirus exposure and HLA in healthy donors. Per germline, CDR1 MNHNY and CDR2 SVGAGI (reference sequence). The CDR3 runs 15 residues. The V gene lost 6 bases and the J gene lost 0 bases, with 14 bases spanning the gap. The PCR used 60 Vbeta and 13 Jbeta primers. Produced via immunoSEQ multiplex PCR; TCRdb's table is partial and in-frame only. Among 150,000 or so clones, 60% to 80% were seen once, and the ten largest hold 3.5% to 5%. This clonotype was obtained from a male donor in good health and CMV-seronegative. Sequencing was carried out using PBMCs. The V call is TRBV6-6, the J call TRBJ1-2, with D uncertain. CDR3 in DNA: TGTGCCAGCAGCCAGACACGAGACCCTAACTATGGCTACACCTTC. Amino acids: CASSQTRDPNYGYTF.